The following is a TCR beta chain sequence with its context. The PCR had 60 Vbeta and 13 Jbeta primers. The assay was immunoSEQ multiplex PCR, and TCRdb's table has in-frame clones only and misses some. Across more than 95,000 clones, the top ten clones capture about 2.2% of the sample. The junction had 7 bases not matched to a gene; V was cut back by 4 bases and J by 6 bases. The CDR3 is 15 amino acids. Per germline, CDR1 SGHRS and CDR2 YFSETQ. The record originates from a study of cytomegalovirus exposure and HLA in healthy donors. The sequencing sample was made of PBMCs. The TCR originated in a man aged 35 to 55 in good health and CMV-seronegative. The chain uses TRBV5-1 and TRBJ2-7, with 13 bases matching TRBD2. CDR3 bases: TGCGCCAGCAGCCCCTTGGGACTAGCGGGACCCGAGCAGTACTTC. Translating it yields CASSPLGLAGPEQYF.